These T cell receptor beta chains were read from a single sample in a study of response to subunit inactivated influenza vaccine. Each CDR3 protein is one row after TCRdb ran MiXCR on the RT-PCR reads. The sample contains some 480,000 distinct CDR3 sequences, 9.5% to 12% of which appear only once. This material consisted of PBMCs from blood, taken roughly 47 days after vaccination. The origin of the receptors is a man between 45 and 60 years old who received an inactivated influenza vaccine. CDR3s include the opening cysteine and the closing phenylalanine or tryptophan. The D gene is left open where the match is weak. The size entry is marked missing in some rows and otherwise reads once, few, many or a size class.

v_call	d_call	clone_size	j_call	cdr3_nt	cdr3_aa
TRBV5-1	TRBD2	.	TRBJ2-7	TGCGCCAGCAGCTTGGAACGGGGGGACCGGCCTAAGTCCCAGTACTTC	CASSLERGDRPKSQYF
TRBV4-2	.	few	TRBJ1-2	TGTGCCAGCAGCCAAGGCCGGGGGGCTAACTATGGCTACACCTTC	CASSQGRGANYGYTF
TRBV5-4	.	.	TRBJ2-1	TGTGCCAGCAGCCTCGGCAGAAATGTGCAGTTCTTC	CASSLGRNVQFF
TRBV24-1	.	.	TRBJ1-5	TGTGCCACCAGTGTTTCGTATTCGAGTCAGCCCCAGCATTTT	CATSVSYSSQPQHF
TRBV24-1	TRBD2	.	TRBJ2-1	TGTGCCACCAGTGTTGCTAGCGGGAGGGCCGGGTACAATGAGCAGTTCTTC	CATSVASGRAGYNEQFF
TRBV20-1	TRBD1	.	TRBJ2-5	TGCAGTGCTAGGGACAGGAAAGAGACCCAGTACTTC	CSARDRKETQYF
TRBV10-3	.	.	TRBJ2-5	TGTGCCATCAGTGACGGAACAGACCAAGAGACCCAGTACTTC	CAISDGTDQETQYF
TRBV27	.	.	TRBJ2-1	TGTGCCAGCAGTCGTTTCGGGGGGCGTTACAATGAGCAGTTCTTC	CASSRFGGRYNEQFF
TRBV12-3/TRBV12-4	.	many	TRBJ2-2	TGTGCCAGCAGTTTTCCGGGATCGAACACCGGGGAGCTGTTTTTT	CASSFPGSNTGELFF
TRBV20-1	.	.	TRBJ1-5	TGCAGTGCCAAACAGGGTTATGGCAATCAGCCCCAGCATTTT	CSAKQGYGNQPQHF
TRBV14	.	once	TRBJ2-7	TGTGCCAGCAGCCAAGGGTATCTTCGGGACAAGGCCTACGAGCAGTACTTC	CASSQGYLRDKAYEQYF
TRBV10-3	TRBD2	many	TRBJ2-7	TGTGCCATCAGTGAGGGGGGGGGACTAGTTCGGAGCTCCTACGAGCAGTACTTC	CAISEGGGLVRSSYEQYF